Sequencing of this TCR beta chain was carried out in a study of CD8 T cells in ankylosing spondylitis. General study findings and limits: CD8+ cells made up the disease-linked clones, which were relatively rare in peripheral blood. Clones tied to disease were said to be significantly enriched in matched ankylosing spondylitis synovial fluid.

This clonotype was recorded a few times. Its target is unknown. Preparation of TCR beta libraries was done by quantitative 5'-RACE with molecular barcodes. MiXCR, run by TCRdb on the 5' RACE reads, gives a single entry per CDR3 protein. The table lists approximately 250,000 distinct CDR3 sequences, 7.5% to 9.5% of them singletons. Germline-derived CDR1 and CDR2 are SGHKS and YYEKEE (reference sequence). CDR3 length: 15 residues. J was trimmed by 8 bases and V by 0 bases; bases with no gene match: 7. The chain combines TRBV5-5 with TRBJ2-1, with TRBD2 matching 8 bases. The source is a female donor with ankylosing spondylitis or in good health (not recorded which). What was sequenced was blood, either unsorted or a sorted T cell fraction (not recorded which). The CDR3 DNA reads as TGTGCCAGCAGCTTGGCTCCAGCGGGAGCGCATGAGCAGTTCTTC. Its protein product is CASSLAPAGAHEQFF. The complete variable domain, with remaining parts taken from reference TRBV5-5 and TRBJ2-1, reads DAGVTQSPTHLIKTRGQQVTLRCSPISGHKSVSWYQQVLGQGPQFIFQYYEKEERGRGNFPDRFSARQFPNYSSELNVNALLLGDSALYLCASSLAPAGAHEQFFGPGTRLTVL.